This T cell receptor (beta chain) was observed in a study of vaccination and CD4 T cells after COVID-19. Study in general: The study enrolled six male and four female convalescents, two of whom were Hispanic. Post-diagnosis, post-COVID samples were collected after a median approximately 100 days, ranging 35 to 161. Findings and caveats of the study: Convalescent patients had 304 of 307 vaccine-specific clones showing spike mono-reactivity.

Noted treatment: roughly 11-day PBMC culture with coronavirus spike peptide pools or control peptides (ViraFEST assay). TCRs were sequenced by ViraFEST after antigen-specific T cells had been expanded with peptide pools. As for this clonotype: Its antigen remains unknown.

The Oncomine TCR Beta short-read assay was what sequenced the DNA obtained from cultured CD4+ T cells. TCRdb analysed the PCR reads with MiXCR anew, one entry per CDR3 protein. The sample shows about 22,000 distinct CDR3 sequences, around 50% of them seen only once. Sample: CD4+ T cells from blood, cultured in vitro. This TCR derives from a human donor who had recovered from COVID-19.

CDR3 nucleotides: TGTGCCAGCGGGGAAGAGACCCAGTACTTC. Amino acids: CASGEETQYF. The chain is built from TRBV2 and TRBJ2-5; D ambiguous. Germline V gives CDR1 SNHLY, CDR2 FYNNEI. V dropped 8 bases and J dropped 3 bases, with 4 bases sitting between them. This CDR3 has 10 residues.